This TCR beta chain was obtained from a study of CD8 T cells in Susac syndrome. Germline V gene data show CDR1 as SGHVS and CDR2 as FNYEAQ. The V gene end was trimmed by 5 bases and the J gene end by 2 bases; junction bases not matched to a gene: 6. The CDR3 is 14 amino acids. Random hexamers served to reverse transcribe roughly 0.5 to 1 ug RNA. immunoSEQ multiplex PCR amplified TCR beta CDR3 across 54 Vbeta, 13 Jbeta. TCRdb itself ran the immunoSEQ multiplex PCR reads through MiXCR, one entry per CDR3 protein. This table has 150,000 to 200,000 distinct CDR3 sequences, around 94% appearing once. Sample: CD4+ T cells from PBMCs. This clonotype was sampled from a human donor with Susac syndrome. The rearrangement links TRBV7-6 to TRBJ2-7; 7 bases line up with TRBD1. The chain's CDR3 is CASSRGQAAYEQYF. CDR3 coding DNA: TGTGCCAGCAGCCGCGGACAGGCCGCCTACGAGCAGTACTTC.